This entry concerns a single T cell receptor beta chain. Its antigen target is currently unknown. Base qualities were left out, and no much larger clone turns up one base away. According to the germline V gene, CDR1 reads SGHDN and CDR2 reads FVKESK. The CDR3 measures 15 amino acids from cysteine to phenylalanine. The DNA shown is the 45-base CDR3, in frame from base 1. Trimmed from V: 4 bases; trimmed from J: 2 bases; junction bases lacking a gene match: 8. Every bulk PBMC sample was loaded with the same fixed amount of roughly 330 ng of DNA. TCR beta CDR3 sequences were amplified from genomic DNA with the immunoSEQ TCRb Assay kit following manufacturer instructions. The KAPA Library Quantification Kit for Illumina platforms was used to quantify the pooled libraries by qPCR. Pooled libraries were sequenced on an Illumina NextSeq 500, clustered at roughly 0.6-1.2 pM. The original pipeline was this. The TCR data were analyzed using immunoSEQ ANALYZER and the R LymphoSeq package. A rearrangement efficiency score was calculated as productive divided by the sum of productive and non-productive CDR3 sequences. Within each patient, timepoints were compared pairwise for clonality, measured with the Gini coefficient, and for diversity, measured with the Renyi index at alpha=1. In LymphoSeq, clonal relatedness was computed with an edit distance of 3 and repertoire similarity was computed with the Bhattacharyya coefficient. To classify response, a linear discriminant analysis based on week-3 changes in clonality and diversity was built using the R MASS and caret packages. The table comes from immuneACCESS by way of TCRdb, which keeps in-frame sequences with V and J called. Part of the clones is missing from these tables; in studies checked, under half for an unresolved V gene and the rest for unknown reasons. That table is the source of V, J and clone size, and D and trimming were worked out from the DNA. The sample profile shows approximately 25,000 clones; 87% of them were found once. Of the sample, about 4.6% is held by the ten largest clones.

According to the study, the label for this sample's time point signals: pre-treatment baseline. Blood samples were collected before treatment (T0) and at week 3 (W3), after the first cycle of checkpoint blockade. Except for a couple of patients with rapid clinical progression, response was assessed 12 weeks after the first infusion by RECIST 1.1; disease control meant complete response, partial response or stable disease. Patients with prior systemic cancer treatment, concomitant immunosuppressant therapy or synchronous other active malignancies were excluded. TCR beta was sequenced in both bulk PBMC and plasma cell-free DNA in order to track circulating cells as well as T cell turnover. PBMC were isolated from blood with Lymphoprep and SepMate tubes, followed by red cell lysis. QIAamp DNA Blood Mini kits were used to extract DNA from PBMC and sorted T cell subsets. This sample was included in a study of blood T cell dynamics during melanoma immunotherapy (dated by TCRdb to the early 2020s). Regarding the complete study: Patients had metastatic melanoma and received first-line pembrolizumab or nivolumab plus ipilimumab as standard of care in the United Kingdom. Consecutive patients formed a training cohort, and a further independent group of patients from the same centre was pooled into an external validation set. To identify early correlates of response, the study profiled peripheral T cell receptor repertoires in patients with metastatic melanoma before and after one cycle of checkpoint inhibitor therapy.

The paper's findings and limits, for the study overall: Whether the T cell clones driving repertoire changes were melanoma-specific or reflected general immune activation could not be determined in the study. The relatively small sample size was acknowledged as a potential limitation on generalization of the results. Patients who later achieved disease control showed a bifurcated PBMC repertoire reorganization at W3, with increased clonality or increased diversity, unlike progressors.

This sample comprised blood, obtained from a patient treated with checkpoint blockade. This TCR was recovered from a human donor with melanoma. The chain uses TRBV14 and TRBJ2-7, with 7 bases aligning to TRBD2. The DNA reads as follows: TGTGCCAGCAGCCCAATGGGGGGGGAGGCCTACGAGCAGTACTTC. This encodes CASSPMGGEAYEQYF.